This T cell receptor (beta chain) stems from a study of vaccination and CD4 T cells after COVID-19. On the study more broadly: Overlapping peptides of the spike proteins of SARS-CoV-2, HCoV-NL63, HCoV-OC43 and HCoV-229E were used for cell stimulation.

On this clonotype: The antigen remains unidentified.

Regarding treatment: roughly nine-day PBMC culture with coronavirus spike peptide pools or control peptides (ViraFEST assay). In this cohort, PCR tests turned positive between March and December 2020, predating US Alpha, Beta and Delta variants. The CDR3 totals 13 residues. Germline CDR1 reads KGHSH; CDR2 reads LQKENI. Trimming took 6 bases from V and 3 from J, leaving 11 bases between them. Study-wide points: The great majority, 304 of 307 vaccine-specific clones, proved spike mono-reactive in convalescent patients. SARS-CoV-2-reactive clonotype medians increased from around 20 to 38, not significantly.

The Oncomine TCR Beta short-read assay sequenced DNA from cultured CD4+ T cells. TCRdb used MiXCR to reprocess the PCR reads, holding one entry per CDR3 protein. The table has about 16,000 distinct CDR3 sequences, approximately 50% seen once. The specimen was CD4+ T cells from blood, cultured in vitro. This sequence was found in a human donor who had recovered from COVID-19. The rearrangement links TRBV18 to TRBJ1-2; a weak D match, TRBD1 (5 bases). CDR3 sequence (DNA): TGTGCCAGCTCCCGCGGAGGGGACTATGGCTACACCTTC. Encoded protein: CASSRGGDYGYTF.